The source of this TCR beta chain is a study of persistence of HIV-infected CD4 T cells (dated by TCRdb to the early 2020s). Turning to the overall study: CMV- and HIV-1 Gag-responding CD4+ T cells were isolated from ART-treated individuals so that antigen-driven clonal expansion of HIV-1-infected cells could be examined. For the TCR cluster analysis across participants, fewer than 10 participants were included for CMV and over 5 participants for Gag. The clonality of all cells in each sorted population was assessed by TCRbeta sequencing, whereas the clonality of infected cells was assessed by proviral sequencing. Participants had been on suppressive ART for a median of roughly 8 years. Peripheral blood samples of up to roughly 200 mL were taken at multiple time points, with the exception of a couple of participants who underwent leukapheresis at a single time point. Study-wide conclusions, independent of this receptor: Antigen-responding cells were enriched for expanded CDR3beta sequences that were degenerate, which suggests that CD4+ responses to CMV and Gag underwent convergent selection. Only a small number of individuals took part in the study, and the range of antigens tested was limited. TCRbeta richness in CMV- and Gag-responding cells was significantly lower than in anti-CD3/anti-CD28-responding cells; CMV-responding cells had higher oligoclonality than CD3/CD28-stimulated and Gag-responding cells. Within the same sorted populations, TCR oligoclonality correlated with proviral oligoclonality. Bulk TCR analyses could not be limited to the rare CMV-responding cells that actually contained HIV-1 proviruses.

On this clone: No cognate antigen has been identified for it. Within one base of it there is no much larger clone, and no base qualities were kept.

The immunoSEQ hsTCRB assay version 4 in survey mode was used to sequence TCRbeta repertoires from genomic DNA. Genomic DNA was diluted to around 9.4 ng/uL, using up to 1 ug per sample for TCRbeta sequencing. The authors' analysis ran thus. TCRbeta data analysis was done in ImmunoSeq Analyzer 3.0, and diversity was calculated on productive nucleotide rearrangements. Using the Immunarch R package, lower-bound TCR diversity was estimated with the improved Chao index and clonality was estimated with the Gini coefficient. Nucleotide rearrangements that differed but encoded the same CDR3beta amino acid sequence were counted as separate clonotypes. Differential abundance analysis identified TCRbeta sequences significantly enriched in antigen-responding cells relative to anti-CD3/anti-CD28-activated cells. TCRs were clustered by predicted peptide-MHC specificity with GLIPH2, both within individual participants and across merged participant data sets. Entries here come from immuneACCESS through TCRdb and include only in-frame sequences with V and J called. Some clones fail to appear in such tables; in the studies checked, an unresolved V gene covers under half of the shortfall, and the cause of the remainder is unknown. That table is the source of V, J and clone size, and D and trimming were worked out from the DNA. The sample records approximately 26,000 clones, around 80% of which are singletons. The biggest ten clones account for more than 0.75% of the sample.

Trimming at the junction amounts to 4 bases on V and 7 bases on J, and the germline ends lie 7 bases apart. The CDR3 holds 11 amino acids from the cysteine to the phenylalanine. Here the CDR3 DNA is all that survives: 33 bases in frame from base 1. The germline V gene gives CDR1 as SNHLY and CDR2 as FYNNEI. This specimen's treatment or condition label, per the study, means: suppressive antiretroviral therapy. Cells were stimulated with lysates of CMV-infected fibroblasts at roughly 11 ug/mL. Memory CD4+ T cells that did not respond, being CD40L-negative, CD69-negative and CD45RO-high, were sorted as memory populations depleted of antigen-responding cells. Participants were HIV-1-infected adults who started suppressive ART during chronic infection. Participants had undetectable plasma HIV-1 RNA below 50 copies/mL for at least 4 years. To be included, participants needed a CD4+ T cell count above 400 cells/uL and a positive CMV serology. Before stimulation, PBMCs were isolated using density centrifugation and then depleted of CD8+ T cells. CD8-depleted PBMCs were stimulated for over 15 hours with anti-CD28/CD49d costimulation, CD40-blocking antibody and enfuvirtide to prevent new infections. Cell sorting was done on a Beckman Coulter MoFlo Legacy or XDP sorter, and dead cells were excluded with propidium iodide. For samples with more than one million cells, genomic DNA was extracted with the QIAamp DNA Mini Kit, and for all other samples the Quick-DNA Microprep Kit was used.

The sample consisted of CD4+ T cells sorted from PBMCs after 18-hour stimulation, taken from a patient who received antiretroviral therapy. The sample's cell subset or site label is to be understood as: CD40L-CD69- CD45RO-high memory CD4 T cells not responding to CMV lysate. The TCR originated in an adult woman with HIV who was CMV-seropositive. This sequence uses TRBV2 and TRBJ1-2; 5 matching bases give a weak D call of TRBD1. The nucleotide sequence is TGTGCCAGCAGTGTTGGGGGTGGCTACACCTTC. Its translation reads: CASSVGGGYTF.